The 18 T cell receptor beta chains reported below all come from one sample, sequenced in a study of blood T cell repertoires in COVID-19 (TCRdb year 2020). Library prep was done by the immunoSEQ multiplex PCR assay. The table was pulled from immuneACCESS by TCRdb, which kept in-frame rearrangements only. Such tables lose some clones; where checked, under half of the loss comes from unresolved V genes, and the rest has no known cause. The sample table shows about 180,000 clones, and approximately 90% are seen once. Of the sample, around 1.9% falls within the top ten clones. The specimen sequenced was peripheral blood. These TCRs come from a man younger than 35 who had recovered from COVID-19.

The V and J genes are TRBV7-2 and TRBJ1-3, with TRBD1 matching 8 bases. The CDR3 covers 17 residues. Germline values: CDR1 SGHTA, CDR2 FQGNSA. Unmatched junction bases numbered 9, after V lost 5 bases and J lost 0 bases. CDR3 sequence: CASSLGGTGRSGNTIYF. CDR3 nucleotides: TGTGCCAGCAGCCTAGGAGGGACAGGCCGCTCTGGAAACACCATATATTTT.

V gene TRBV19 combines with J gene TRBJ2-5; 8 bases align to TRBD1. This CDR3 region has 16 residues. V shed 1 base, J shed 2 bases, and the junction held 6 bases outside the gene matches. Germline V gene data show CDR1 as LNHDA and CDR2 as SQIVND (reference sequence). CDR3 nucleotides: TGTGCCAGTAGTATAGGCCCAAACAGGGGGCAAGAGACCCAGTACTTC. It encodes CASSIGPNRGQETQYF.

CDR3 protein: CASSATGTGYNEQFF. Written as DNA, the CDR3 is TGTGCCAGCAGCGCGACCGGGACAGGATACAATGAGCAGTTCTTC. The chain uses TRBV9 and TRBJ2-1, with 8 bases aligning to TRBD1. V trimming: 3 bases; J trimming: 4 bases; junction bases outside the gene matches: 6. This CDR3 contains 15 residues. In germline, CDR1 is SGDLS, CDR2 YYNGEE.

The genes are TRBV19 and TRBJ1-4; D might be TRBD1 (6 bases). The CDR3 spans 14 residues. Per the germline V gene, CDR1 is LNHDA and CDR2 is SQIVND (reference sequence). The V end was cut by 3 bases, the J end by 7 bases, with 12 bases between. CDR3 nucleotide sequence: TGTGCCAGTAGTATTACAGGGTATAGTGAAAAACTGTTTTTT. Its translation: CASSITGYSEKLFF.

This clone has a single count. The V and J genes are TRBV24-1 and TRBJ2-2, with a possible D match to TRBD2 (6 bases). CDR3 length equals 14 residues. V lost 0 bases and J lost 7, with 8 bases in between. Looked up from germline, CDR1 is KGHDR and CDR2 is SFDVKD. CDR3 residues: CATSDLGGIGELFF. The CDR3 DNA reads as TGTGCCACCAGTGATTTGGGAGGGATCGGGGAGCTGTTTTTT.

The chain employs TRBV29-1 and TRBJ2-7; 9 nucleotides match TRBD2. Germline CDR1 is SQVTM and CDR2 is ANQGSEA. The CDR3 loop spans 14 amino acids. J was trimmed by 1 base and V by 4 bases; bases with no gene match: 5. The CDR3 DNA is TGCAGCGTTGTTTCGACTAGCGGATCCTACGAGCAGTACTTC. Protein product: CSVVSTSGSYEQYF.

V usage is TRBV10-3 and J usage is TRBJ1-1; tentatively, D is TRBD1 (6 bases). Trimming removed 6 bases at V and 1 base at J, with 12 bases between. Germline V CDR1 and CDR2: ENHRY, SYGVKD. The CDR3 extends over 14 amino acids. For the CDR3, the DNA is TGTGCCATCAGCAGACAGGAAACGAACACTGAAGCTTTCTTT. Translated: CAISRQETNTEAFF.

The DNA for the CDR3 is TGTGCCAGCACCCTGGACAGCAAAGAGACCCAGTACTTC. It encodes CASTLDSKETQYF. The J gene is TRBJ2-5, the V gene TRBV2, with D possibly TRBD1 on 6 matching bases. This CDR3 contains 13 residues. Germline values: CDR1 SNHLY, CDR2 FYNNEI. Deletions cut 7 bases from V and 3 bases from J, with 12 bases between.

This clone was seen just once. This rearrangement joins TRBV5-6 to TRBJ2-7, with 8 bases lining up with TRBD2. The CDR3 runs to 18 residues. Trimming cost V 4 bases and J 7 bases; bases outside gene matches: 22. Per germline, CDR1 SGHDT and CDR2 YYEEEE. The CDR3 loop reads CASSPPPGLETGMGEQYF. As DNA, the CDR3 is TGTGCCAGCAGCCCACCTCCGGGACTAGAAACGGGGATGGGAGAGCAGTACTTC. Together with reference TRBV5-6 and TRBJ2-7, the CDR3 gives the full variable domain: DAGVTQSPTHLIKTRGQQVTLRCSPKSGHDTVSWYQQALGQGPQFIFQYYEEEERQRGNFPDRFSGHQFPNYSSELNVNALLLGDSALYLCASSPPPGLETGMGEQYFGPGTRLTVT.

The CDR3 DNA reads as TGTGCCACGCAACAGGGGCACTACAATGAGCAGTTCTTC. Its translation: CATQQGHYNEQFF. The chain is built from TRBV24-1 and TRBJ2-1; the match to TRBD1 covers 7 bases. The V gene's germline CDR1 is KGHDR and CDR2 SFDVKD. The CDR3 extends over 13 amino acids. The trim removed 10 bases at V and 3 bases at J, leaving 5 bases unmatched.

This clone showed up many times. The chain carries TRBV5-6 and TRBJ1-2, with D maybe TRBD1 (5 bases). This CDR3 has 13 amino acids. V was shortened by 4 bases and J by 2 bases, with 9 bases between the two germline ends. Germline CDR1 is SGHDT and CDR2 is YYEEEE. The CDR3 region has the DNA TGTGCCAGCAGCCCGACAGAGAACTATGGCTACACCTTC. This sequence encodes CASSPTENYGYTF.

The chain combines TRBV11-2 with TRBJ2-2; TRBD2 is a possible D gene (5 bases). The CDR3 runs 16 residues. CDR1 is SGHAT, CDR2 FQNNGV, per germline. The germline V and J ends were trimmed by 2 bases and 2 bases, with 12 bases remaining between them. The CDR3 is CASSLMSGFNTGELFF. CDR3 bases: TGTGCCAGCAGCTTAATGAGCGGATTTAACACCGGGGAGCTGTTTTTT.

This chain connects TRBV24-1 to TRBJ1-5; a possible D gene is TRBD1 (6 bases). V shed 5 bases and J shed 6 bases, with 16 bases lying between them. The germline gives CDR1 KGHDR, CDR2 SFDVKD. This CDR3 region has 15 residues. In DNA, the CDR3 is TGTGCCACCAGTGCTTCGGGGCAAGGGGGTCAGCCCCAGCATTTT. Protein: CATSASGQGGQPQHF.

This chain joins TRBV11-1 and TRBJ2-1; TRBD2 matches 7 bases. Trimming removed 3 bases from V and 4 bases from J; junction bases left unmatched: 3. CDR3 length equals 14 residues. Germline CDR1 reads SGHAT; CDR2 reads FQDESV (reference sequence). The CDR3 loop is CASSFSGVYNEQFF. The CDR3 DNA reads TGTGCCAGCAGCTTCAGCGGGGTATACAATGAGCAGTTCTTC.

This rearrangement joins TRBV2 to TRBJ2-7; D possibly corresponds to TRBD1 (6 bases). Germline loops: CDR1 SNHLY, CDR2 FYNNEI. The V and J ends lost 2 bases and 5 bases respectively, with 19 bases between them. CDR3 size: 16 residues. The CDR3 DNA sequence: TGTGCCAGCAGTGAATATAGTCGGCAGGGGAGCAACGAGCAGTACTTC. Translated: CASSEYSRQGSNEQYF.

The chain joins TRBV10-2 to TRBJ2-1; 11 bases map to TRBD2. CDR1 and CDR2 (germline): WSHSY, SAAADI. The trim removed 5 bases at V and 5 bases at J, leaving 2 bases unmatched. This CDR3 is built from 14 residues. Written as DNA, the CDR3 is TGCGCCAGCAGTCCGGGACTAGCGGACAATGAGCAGTTCTTC. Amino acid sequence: CASSPGLADNEQFF.

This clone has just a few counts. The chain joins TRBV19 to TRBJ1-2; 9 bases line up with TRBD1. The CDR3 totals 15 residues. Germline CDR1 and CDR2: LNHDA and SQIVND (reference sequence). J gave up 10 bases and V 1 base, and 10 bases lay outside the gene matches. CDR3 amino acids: CASSIVTGGAVIYTF. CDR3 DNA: TGTGCCAGTAGTATAGTAACAGGGGGCGCCGTAATCTACACCTTC.

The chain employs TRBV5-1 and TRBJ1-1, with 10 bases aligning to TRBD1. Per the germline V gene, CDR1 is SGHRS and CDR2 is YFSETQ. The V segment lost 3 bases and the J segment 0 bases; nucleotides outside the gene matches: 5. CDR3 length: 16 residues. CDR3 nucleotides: TGCGCCAGCAGCTGGGGAGGGACAGGGGTGAACACTGAAGCTTTCTTT. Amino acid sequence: CASSWGGTGVNTEAFF.